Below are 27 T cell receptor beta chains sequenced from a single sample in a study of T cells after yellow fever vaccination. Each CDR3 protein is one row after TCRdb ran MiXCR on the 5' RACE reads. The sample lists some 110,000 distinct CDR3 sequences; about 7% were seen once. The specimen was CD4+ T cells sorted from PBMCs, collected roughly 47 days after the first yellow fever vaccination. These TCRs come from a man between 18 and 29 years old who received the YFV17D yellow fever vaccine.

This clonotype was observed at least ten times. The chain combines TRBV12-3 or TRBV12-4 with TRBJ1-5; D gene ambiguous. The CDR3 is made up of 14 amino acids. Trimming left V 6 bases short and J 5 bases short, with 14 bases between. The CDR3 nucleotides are TGTGCCAGCAGCCTCGGGAACCTCTATCAGCCCCAGCATTTT. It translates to CASSLGNLYQPQHF.

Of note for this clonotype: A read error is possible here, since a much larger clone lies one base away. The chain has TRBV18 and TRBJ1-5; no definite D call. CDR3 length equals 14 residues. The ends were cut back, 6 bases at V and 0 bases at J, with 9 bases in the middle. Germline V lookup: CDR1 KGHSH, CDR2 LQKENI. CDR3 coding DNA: TGTGCCAGCTCGTCGGGGATTAGCAATCAGCCCCAGCATTTT. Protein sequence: CASSSGISNQPQHF.

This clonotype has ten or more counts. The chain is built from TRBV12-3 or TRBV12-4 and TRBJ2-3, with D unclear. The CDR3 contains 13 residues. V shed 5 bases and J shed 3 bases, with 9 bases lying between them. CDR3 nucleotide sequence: TGTGCCAGCAGTATCCGACGGACAGATACGCAGTATTTT. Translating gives CASSIRRTDTQYF.

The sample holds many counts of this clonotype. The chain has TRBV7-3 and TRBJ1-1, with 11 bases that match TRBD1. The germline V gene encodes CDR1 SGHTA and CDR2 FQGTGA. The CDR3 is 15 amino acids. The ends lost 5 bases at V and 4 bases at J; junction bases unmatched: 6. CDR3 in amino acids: CASSPRDRGFTEAFF. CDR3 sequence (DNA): TGTGCCAGCAGCCCCAGGGACAGGGGGTTCACTGAAGCTTTCTTT.

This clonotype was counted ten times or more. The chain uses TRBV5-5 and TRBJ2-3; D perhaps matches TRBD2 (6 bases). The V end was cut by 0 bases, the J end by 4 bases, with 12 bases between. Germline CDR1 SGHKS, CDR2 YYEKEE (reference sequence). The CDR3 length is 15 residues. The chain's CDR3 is CASSLVSGSADTQYF. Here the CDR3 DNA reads TGTGCCAGCAGCTTGGTCAGCGGGTCCGCAGATACGCAGTATTTT.

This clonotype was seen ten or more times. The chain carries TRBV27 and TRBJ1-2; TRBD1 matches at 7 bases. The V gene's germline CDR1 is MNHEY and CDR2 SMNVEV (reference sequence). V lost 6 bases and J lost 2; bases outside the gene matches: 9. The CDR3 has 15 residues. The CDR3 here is CASRFHDRENYGYTF. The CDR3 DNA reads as TGTGCCAGCAGATTCCATGACAGGGAGAACTATGGCTACACCTTC.

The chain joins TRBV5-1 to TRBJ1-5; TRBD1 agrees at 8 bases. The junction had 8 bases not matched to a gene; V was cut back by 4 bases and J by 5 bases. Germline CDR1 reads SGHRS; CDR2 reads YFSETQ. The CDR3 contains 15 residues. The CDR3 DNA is TGCGCCAGCAGCCGCGGGACAGGCACCTATCAGCCCCAGCATTTT. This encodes CASSRGTGTYQPQHF.

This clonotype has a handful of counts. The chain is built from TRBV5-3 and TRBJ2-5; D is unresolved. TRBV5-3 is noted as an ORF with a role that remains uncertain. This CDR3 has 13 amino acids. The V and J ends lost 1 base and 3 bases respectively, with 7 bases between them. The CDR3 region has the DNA TGTGCCAGAAGCTTGTCAAGGGAAGAGACCCAGTACTTC. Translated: CARSLSREETQYF.

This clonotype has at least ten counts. In DNA form, the CDR3 reads TGTGCCAGCAGTCGAACTAGCGGGGGGTTGGAGACCCAGTACTTC. Protein product: CASSRTSGGLETQYF. The chain joins TRBV7-2 to TRBJ2-5; 12 bases are a match to TRBD2. Germline assignment: CDR1 SGHTA and CDR2 FQGNSA. This CDR3 is built from 15 residues. Trimming cost V 6 bases and J 5 bases; bases outside gene matches: 7. Combining the CDR3 with reference TRBV7-2 and TRBJ2-5 gives the whole variable domain GAGVSQSPSNKVTEKGKDVELRCDPISGHTALYWYRQSLGQGLEFLIYFQGNSAPDKSGLPSDRFSAERTGGSVSTLTIQRTQQEDSAVYLCASSRTSGGLETQYFGPGTRLLVL.

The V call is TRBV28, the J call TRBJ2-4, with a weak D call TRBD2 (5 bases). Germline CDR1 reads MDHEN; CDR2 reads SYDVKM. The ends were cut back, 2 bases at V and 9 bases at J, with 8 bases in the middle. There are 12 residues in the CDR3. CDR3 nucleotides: TGTGCCAGCAGTTTAGAGGGTAGCATTCAGTACTTC. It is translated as CASSLEGSIQYF.

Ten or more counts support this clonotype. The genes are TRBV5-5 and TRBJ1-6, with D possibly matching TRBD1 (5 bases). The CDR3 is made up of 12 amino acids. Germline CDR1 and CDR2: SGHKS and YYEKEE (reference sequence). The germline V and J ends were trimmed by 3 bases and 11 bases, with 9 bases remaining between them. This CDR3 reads CASSSDRPPLHF. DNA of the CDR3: TGTGCCAGCAGCTCTGACAGACCACCCCTCCACTTT.

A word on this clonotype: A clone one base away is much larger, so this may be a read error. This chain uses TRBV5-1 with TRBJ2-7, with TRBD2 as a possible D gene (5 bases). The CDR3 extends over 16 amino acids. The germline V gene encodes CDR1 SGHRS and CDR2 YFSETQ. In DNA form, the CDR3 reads TGCGTCAGCAGCTTGGCGCTAGCCCGTAGGTGGGACGAGCAGTACTTC. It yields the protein CVSSLALARRWDEQYF.

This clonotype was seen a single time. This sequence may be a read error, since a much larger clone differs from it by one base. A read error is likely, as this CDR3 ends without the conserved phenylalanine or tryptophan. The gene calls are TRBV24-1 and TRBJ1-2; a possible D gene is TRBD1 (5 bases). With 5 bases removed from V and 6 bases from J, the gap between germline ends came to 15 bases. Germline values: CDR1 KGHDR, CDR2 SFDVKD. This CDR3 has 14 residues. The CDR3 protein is CATSGGRGYDGYTL. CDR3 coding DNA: TGTGCCACCAGTGGAGGAAGGGGCTATGATGGCTACACCCTC.

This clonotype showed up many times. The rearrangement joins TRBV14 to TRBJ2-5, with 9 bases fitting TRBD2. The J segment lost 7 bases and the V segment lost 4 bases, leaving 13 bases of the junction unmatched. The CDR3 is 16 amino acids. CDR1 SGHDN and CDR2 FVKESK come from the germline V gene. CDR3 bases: TGTGCCAGCAGCCCCCGGTCTGCTAGCGGGGTCGGGACCCAGTACTTC. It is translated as CASSPRSASGVGTQYF.

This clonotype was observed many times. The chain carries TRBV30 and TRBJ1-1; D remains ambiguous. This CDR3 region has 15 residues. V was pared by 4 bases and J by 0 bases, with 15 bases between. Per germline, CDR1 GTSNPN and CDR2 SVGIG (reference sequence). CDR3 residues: CAWKQILAMNTEAFF. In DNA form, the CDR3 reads TGTGCCTGGAAACAGATCCTAGCTATGAACACTGAAGCTTTCTTT. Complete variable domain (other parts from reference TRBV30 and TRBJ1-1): SQTIHQWPATLVQPVGSPLSLECTVEGTSNPNLYWYRQAAGRGLQLLFYSVGIGQISSEVPQNLSASRPQDRQFILSSKKLLLSDSGFYLCAWKQILAMNTEAFFGQGTRLTVV.

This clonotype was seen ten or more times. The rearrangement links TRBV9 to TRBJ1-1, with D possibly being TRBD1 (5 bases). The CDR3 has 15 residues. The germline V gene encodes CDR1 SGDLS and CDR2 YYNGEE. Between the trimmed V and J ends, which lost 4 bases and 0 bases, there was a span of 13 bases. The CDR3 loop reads CASSPIGAMNTEAFF. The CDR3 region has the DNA TGTGCCAGCAGCCCGATTGGGGCCATGAACACTGAAGCTTTCTTT.

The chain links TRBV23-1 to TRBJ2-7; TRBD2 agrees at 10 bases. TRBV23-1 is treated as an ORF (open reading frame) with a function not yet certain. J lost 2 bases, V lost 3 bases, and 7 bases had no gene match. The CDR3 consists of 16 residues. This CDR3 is CASSHTALAGPYEQYV. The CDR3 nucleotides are TGCGCCAGCAGTCATACGGCACTAGCGGGGCCCTACGAGCAGTACGTC.

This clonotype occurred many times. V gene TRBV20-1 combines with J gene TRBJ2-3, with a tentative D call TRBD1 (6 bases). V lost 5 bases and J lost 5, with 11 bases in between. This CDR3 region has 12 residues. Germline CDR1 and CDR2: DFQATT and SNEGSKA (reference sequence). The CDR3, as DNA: TGCAGTGCTCAAAAGGGGGTAGATACGCAGTATTTT. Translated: CSAQKGVDTQYF.

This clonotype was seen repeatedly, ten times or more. The CDR3 loop is CSAREWSGGLQFF. In DNA, the CDR3 is TGCAGTGCCCGAGAGTGGTCGGGGGGGTTGCAGTTCTTC. This chain joins TRBV20-1 and TRBJ2-1; 8 bases are shared with TRBD2. Germline V gene data show CDR1 as DFQATT and CDR2 as SNEGSKA (reference sequence). V was clipped by 6 bases and J by 12 bases; unmatched bases: 13. The CDR3 totals 13 residues.

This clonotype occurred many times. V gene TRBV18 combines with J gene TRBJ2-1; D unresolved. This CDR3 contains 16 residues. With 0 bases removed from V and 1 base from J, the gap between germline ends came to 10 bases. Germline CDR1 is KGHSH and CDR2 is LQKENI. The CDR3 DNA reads TGTGCCAGCTCACCACCGAACGTCAGGTCCTACAATGAGCAGTTCTTC. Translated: CASSPPNVRSYNEQFF.

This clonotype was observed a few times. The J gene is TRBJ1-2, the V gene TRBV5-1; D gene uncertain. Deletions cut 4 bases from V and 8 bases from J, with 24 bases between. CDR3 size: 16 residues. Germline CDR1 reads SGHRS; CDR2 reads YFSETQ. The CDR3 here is CASSDKTAGDRKGYTF. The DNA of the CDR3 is TGCGCCAGCAGCGATAAAACGGCTGGGGATCGGAAAGGCTACACCTTC. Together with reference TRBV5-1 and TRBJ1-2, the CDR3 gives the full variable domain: KAGVTQTPRYLIKTRGQQVTLSCSPISGHRSVSWYQQTPGQGLQFLFEYFSETQRNKGNFPGRFSGRQFSNSRSEMNVSTLELGDSALYLCASSDKTAGDRKGYTFGSGTRLTVV.

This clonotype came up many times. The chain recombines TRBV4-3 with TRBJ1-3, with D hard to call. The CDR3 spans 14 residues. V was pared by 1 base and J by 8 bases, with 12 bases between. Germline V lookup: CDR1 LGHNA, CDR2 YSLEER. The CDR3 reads CASSQGQGRDTIYF. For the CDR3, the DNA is TGCGCCAGCAGCCAAGGGCAAGGCCGGGACACCATATATTTT.

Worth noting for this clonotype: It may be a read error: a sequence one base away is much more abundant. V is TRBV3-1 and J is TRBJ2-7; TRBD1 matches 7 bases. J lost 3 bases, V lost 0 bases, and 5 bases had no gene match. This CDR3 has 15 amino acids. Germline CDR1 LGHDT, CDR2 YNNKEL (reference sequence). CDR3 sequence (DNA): TGTGCCAGCAGCCAAGATGAAACAGGGGACTACGAGCAGTACTTC. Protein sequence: CASSQDETGDYEQYF.

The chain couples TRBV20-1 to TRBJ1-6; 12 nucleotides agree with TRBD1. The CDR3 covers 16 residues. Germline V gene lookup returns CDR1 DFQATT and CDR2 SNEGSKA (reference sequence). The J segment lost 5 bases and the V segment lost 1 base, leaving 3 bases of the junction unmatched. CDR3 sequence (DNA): TGCAGTGCTAGAGTGGGGACAGGGGGCGATAATTCACCCCTCCACTTT. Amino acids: CSARVGTGGDNSPLHF.

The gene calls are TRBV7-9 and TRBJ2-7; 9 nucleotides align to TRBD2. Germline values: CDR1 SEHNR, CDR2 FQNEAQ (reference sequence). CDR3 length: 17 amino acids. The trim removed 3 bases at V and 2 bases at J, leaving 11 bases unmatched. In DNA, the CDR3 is TGTGCCAGCAGCTTCCCCCGGGGGAGCGGGGGGCCCTACGAGCAGTACGTC. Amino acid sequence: CASSFPRGSGGPYEQYV.

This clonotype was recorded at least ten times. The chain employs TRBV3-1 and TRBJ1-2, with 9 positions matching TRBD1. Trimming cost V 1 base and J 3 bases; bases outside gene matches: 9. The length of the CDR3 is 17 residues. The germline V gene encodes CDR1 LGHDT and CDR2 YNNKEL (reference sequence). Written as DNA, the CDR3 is TGTGCCAGCAGCCAAGCATTCGGGACAGGGTCCTACTATGGCTACACCTTC. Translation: CASSQAFGTGSYYGYTF.

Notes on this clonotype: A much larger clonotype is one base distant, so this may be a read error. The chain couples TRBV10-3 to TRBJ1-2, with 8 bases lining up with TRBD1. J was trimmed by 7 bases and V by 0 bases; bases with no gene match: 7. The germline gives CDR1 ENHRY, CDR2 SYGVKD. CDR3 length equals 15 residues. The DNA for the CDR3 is TGTGCCATCAGTGAGTCGTGGGACAGGTCTGCTGGCTACACCTTC. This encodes CAISESWDRSAGYTF.